A single sample is the source of the 20 T cell receptor beta chains below, sequenced in a study of T-cell reconstitution after alpha-beta-depleted transplantation in children (dated by TCRdb to 2016 to 2017). Library preparation employed PCR. Data came from an Illumina HiSeq 2500. TCR library preparation used molecular barcoding, with unique molecular identifiers applied to normalize quantification of the TCRbeta repertoire. The public reads were reanalyzed by TCRdb: fastp trimming at Q25, MiXCR alignment, in-frame beta chains only. Each CDR3 protein gets just one entry, which takes the most common genes and DNA from the rows behind it. The sample table holds some 200,000 distinct CDR3 sequences, of which 7.5% to 10% were seen once. The ten largest clones take up about 4.8% of the sample. The source material was PBMCs from the stem cell graft donor, sampled from the stem cell graft. Source of these receptors: a human donor who donated a stem cell graft to a child with SCID.

This clonotype was seen repeatedly, ten times or more. The gene calls are TRBV5-1 and TRBJ2-5; D is unclear. The CDR3 loop spans 14 amino acids. Trimming left V 2 bases short and J 4 bases short, with 12 bases between. Germline assignment: CDR1 SGHRS and CDR2 YFSETQ. CDR3 nucleotides: TGCGCCAGCAGCTTATTCCTCTGGGGAGAGACCCAGTACTTC. Amino acid sequence: CASSLFLWGETQYF. The whole variable domain, remainder taken from reference TRBV5-1 and TRBJ2-5, is KAGVTQTPRYLIKTRGQQVTLSCSPISGHRSVSWYQQTPGQGLQFLFEYFSETQRNKGNFPGRFSGRQFSNSRSEMNVSTLELGDSALYLCASSLFLWGETQYFGPGTRLLVL.

This clonotype was seen a few times. This sequence may be a read error, since a much larger clone differs from it by one base. The genes are TRBV15 and TRBJ1-5, with no clear D. Trimming took 0 bases from V and 5 from J, leaving 2 bases between them. Germline lookup yields CDR1 LNHNV and CDR2 YYDKDF (reference sequence). The CDR3 runs 12 residues. The CDR3 reads CATSRDYQPQHF. DNA for the CDR3: TGTGCCACCAGCAGAGATTATCAGCCCCAGCATTTT.

This clonotype was seen at least ten times. V and J are TRBV5-5 and TRBJ2-3; D remains ambiguous. The CDR3 is made up of 16 amino acids. Germline V gives CDR1 SGHKS, CDR2 YYEKEE (reference sequence). Trimming removed 0 bases at V and 1 base at J, with 12 bases between. CDR3 in DNA: TGTGCCAGCAGCTTGGTTGGGGTTTCCCGCACAGATACGCAGTATTTT. It codes for CASSLVGVSRTDTQYF.

This clonotype occurred many times. The chain joins TRBV20-1 to TRBJ2-7, with 9 bases aligning to TRBD1. This CDR3 is 13 amino acids long. CDR1 is DFQATT and CDR2 is SNEGSKA in the germline V gene (reference sequence). Trimming took 5 bases from V and 4 from J; bases not matched to a gene: 6. CDR3 in amino acids: CSAGRDREYEQYF. CDR3 nucleotide sequence: TGCAGTGCTGGCCGGGACAGGGAATACGAGCAGTACTTC.

This clonotype has a handful of counts. A much larger clonotype is one base distant, so this may be a read error. Here the CDR3 reads CASSLGTVWEQCF. The CDR3 nucleotides read TGTGCCAGCAGCTTAGGAACGGTCTGGGAGCAGTGCTTC. The J gene is TRBJ2-7, the V gene TRBV7-9; possible D gene TRBD2, 5 bases. The CDR3 extends over 13 amino acids. The germline V gene has CDR1 SEHNR and CDR2 FQNEAQ (reference sequence).

This clonotype occurred many times. The chain joins TRBV5-1 to TRBJ1-1; TRBD1 agrees at 8 bases. The V gene end was trimmed by 4 bases and the J gene end by 2 bases; junction bases not matched to a gene: 13. The CDR3 covers 17 residues. Looked up from germline, CDR1 is SGHRS and CDR2 is YFSETQ. Here the CDR3 DNA reads TGCGCCAGCAGCCTCGGAACGACAGGGGCCGATAACACTGAAGCTTTCTTT. It is translated as CASSLGTTGADNTEAFF.

The rearrangement joins TRBV7-8 to TRBJ1-2; no firm D call. The CDR3 is made up of 14 amino acids. Germline lookup yields CDR1 SGHVS and CDR2 FQNEAQ. V lost 1 base to trimming and J lost 6 bases, with 12 bases between them. For the CDR3, the DNA is TGTGCCAGCAGCTTAGTGGGATCTACCCATGGCTACACCTTC. This codes for CASSLVGSTHGYTF.

This clonotype has ten or more counts. The chain couples TRBV12-3 or TRBV12-4 to TRBJ1-2; tentatively, D is TRBD1 (5 bases). The CDR3 has 14 amino acids. The V and J ends lost 1 base and 6 bases respectively, with 12 bases between them. As DNA, the CDR3 is TGTGCCAGCAGTTTAGGACAGTTAGCCCATGGCTACACCTTC. Residues: CASSLGQLAHGYTF.

This clonotype occurred many times. The rearrangement links TRBV6-5 to TRBJ2-7; 7 nucleotides match TRBD1. Germline CDR1 reads MNHEY; CDR2 reads SVGAGI. Unmatched junction bases numbered 7, after V lost 5 bases and J lost 3 bases. The CDR3 is made up of 14 amino acids. CDR3 protein: CASSHRGPYYEQYF. The CDR3 DNA reads TGTGCCAGCAGTCACAGGGGCCCTTACTACGAGCAGTACTTC.

This clonotype was seen many times. V gene TRBV5-1 combines with J gene TRBJ2-2; 7 nucleotides align to TRBD1. The CDR3 totals 15 residues. Unmatched junction bases numbered 3, after V lost 4 bases and J lost 0 bases. The germline V gene has CDR1 SGHRS and CDR2 YFSETQ. The CDR3 region has the DNA TGCGCCAGCAGCCCGGGACAGACGAACACCGGGGAGCTGTTTTTT. Translation: CASSPGQTNTGELFF.

The rearrangement uses TRBV4-3 and TRBJ2-1; 13 bases map to TRBD2. CDR3 size: 16 residues. Looked up from germline, CDR1 is LGHNA and CDR2 is YSLEER. J was trimmed by 10 bases and V by 3 bases; bases with no gene match: 9. The CDR3 DNA reads TGCGCCAGCAGCCAGGGTCTCGGGACTAGCGGGGACGAGCAGTTCTTC. Protein: CASSQGLGTSGDEQFF.

This clonotype was found many times. The V and J genes are TRBV5-1 and TRBJ2-1; 11 bases map to TRBD2. V shed 0 bases, J shed 6 bases, and the junction held 5 bases outside the gene matches. Germline CDR1 and CDR2: SGHRS and YFSETQ. The CDR3 is 16 amino acids. CDR3 bases: TGCGCCAGCAGCTTGGTGACTAGCGGGGCGATCAATGAGCAGTTCTTC. Amino acid sequence: CASSLVTSGAINEQFF.

This clonotype appeared many times. This chain uses TRBV7-2 with TRBJ2-2; a possible D gene is TRBD2 (5 bases). V was cut by 8 bases and J by 3 bases, with 13 bases left in between. There are 14 residues in the CDR3. Per germline, CDR1 SGHTA and CDR2 FQGNSA. DNA for the CDR3: TGTGCCAGCCGCTACACCGGGGACACCGGGGAGCTGTTTTTT. As protein: CASRYTGDTGELFF. The full variable domain, with the rest looked up from reference TRBV7-2 and TRBJ2-2, is GAGVSQSPSNKVTEKGKDVELRCDPISGHTALYWYRQSLGQGLEFLIYFQGNSAPDKSGLPSDRFSAERTGGSVSTLTIQRTQQEDSAVYLCASRYTGDTGELFFGEGSRLTVL.

This clonotype was found many times. This chain joins TRBV27 and TRBJ2-3; 10 bases agree with TRBD2. This CDR3 spans 16 amino acids. In germline, CDR1 is MNHEY, CDR2 SMNVEV (reference sequence). With V trimmed by 3 bases and J by 3 bases, 6 bases remained unmatched. DNA for the CDR3: TGTGCCAGCAGTTTTGGGCTAGCGGGGGATACAGATACGCAGTATTTT. This gives the protein CASSFGLAGDTDTQYF.

The chain combines TRBV6-1 with TRBJ1-2; D call uncertain. CDR1 and CDR2 from the germline V gene are MNHNS and SASEGT. This CDR3 has 12 residues. Trimming removed 4 bases from V and 2 bases from J, with 5 bases in between. CDR3 sequence: CASSVSNYGYTF. For the CDR3, the DNA is TGTGCCAGCAGTGTCAGCAACTATGGCTACACCTTC.

This clonotype was detected many times. The rearrangement links TRBV27 to TRBJ1-6; no clear D. The V end was cut by 4 bases, the J end by 7 bases, with 14 bases between. The CDR3 loop spans 15 amino acids. Germline-derived CDR1 and CDR2 are MNHEY and SMNVEV (reference sequence). The CDR3 reads CASSSAMKGNSPLHF. The CDR3 nucleotides read TGTGCCAGCAGTTCCGCTATGAAAGGGAATTCACCCCTCCACTTT.

This clonotype has a count of ten or more. The chain uses TRBV4-1 and TRBJ2-5; 7 bases align to TRBD2. V shed 2 bases, J shed 4 bases, and the junction held 4 bases outside the gene matches. The CDR3 is made up of 14 amino acids. CDR1 and CDR2 from the germline V gene are MGHRA and YSYEKL. The CDR3 bases are TGCGCCAGCAGCCAACGGGGGGTAGGAGAGACCCAGTACTTC. It translates to CASSQRGVGETQYF.

This clonotype occurred many times. V and J are TRBV10-3 and TRBJ2-7, with unresolved D. Germline loops: CDR1 ENHRY, CDR2 SYGVKD. The CDR3 contains 12 residues. Trimming cost V 9 bases and J 0 bases, with 9 bases left between them. In DNA form, the CDR3 reads TGTGCCATACGACGGAACTCCTACGAGCAGTACTTC. Residues: CAIRRNSYEQYF.

This clonotype was seen many times. The chain links TRBV9 to TRBJ2-1; 10 bases align to TRBD2. CDR3 length equals 16 residues. V shed 4 bases and J 3 bases; nucleotides not matched to a gene: 7. Germline CDR1 is SGDLS and CDR2 is YYNGEE. The chain's CDR3 is CASSPSSGGNYNEQFF. CDR3 coding DNA: TGTGCCAGCAGCCCGAGTAGCGGGGGGAACTACAATGAGCAGTTCTTC.

As for this clonotype: A much larger clone sits a single nucleotide away, making a read error possible. V usage is TRBV3-1 and J usage is TRBJ2-4, with D possibly TRBD2 on 6 matching bases. CDR1 is LGHDT and CDR2 is YNNKEL in the germline V gene (reference sequence). The CDR3 spans 15 residues. CDR3 sequence reads: CASSQDAGTKNIPYF. In DNA form, the CDR3 reads TGTGCCAGCAGCCAAGATGCGGGGACCAAAAACATTCCGTACTTC.